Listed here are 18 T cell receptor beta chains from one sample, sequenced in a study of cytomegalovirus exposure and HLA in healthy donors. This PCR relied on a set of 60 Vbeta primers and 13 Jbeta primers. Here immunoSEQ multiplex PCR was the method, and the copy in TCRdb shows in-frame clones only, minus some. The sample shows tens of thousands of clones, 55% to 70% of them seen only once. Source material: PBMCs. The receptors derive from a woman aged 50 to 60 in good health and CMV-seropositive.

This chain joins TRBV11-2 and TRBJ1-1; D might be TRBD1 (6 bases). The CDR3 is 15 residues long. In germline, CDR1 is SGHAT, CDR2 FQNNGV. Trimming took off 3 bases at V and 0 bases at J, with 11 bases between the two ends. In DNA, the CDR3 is TGTGCCAGCAGCTTCACAGGGACCATGAACACTGAAGCTTTCTTT. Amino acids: CASSFTGTMNTEAFF.

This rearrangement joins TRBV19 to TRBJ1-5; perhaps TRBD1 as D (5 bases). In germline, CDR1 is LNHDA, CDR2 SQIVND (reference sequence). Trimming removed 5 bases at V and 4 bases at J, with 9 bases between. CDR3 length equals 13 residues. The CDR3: CASSGNRNQPQHF. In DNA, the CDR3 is TGTGCCAGTAGTGGCAACAGGAATCAGCCCCAGCATTTT.

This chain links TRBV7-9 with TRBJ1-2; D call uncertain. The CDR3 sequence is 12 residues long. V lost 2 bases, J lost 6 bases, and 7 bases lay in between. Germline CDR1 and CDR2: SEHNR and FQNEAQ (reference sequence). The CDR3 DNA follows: TGTGCCAGCAGCTTATCTCAGAATGGCTACACCTTC. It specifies CASSLSQNGYTF.

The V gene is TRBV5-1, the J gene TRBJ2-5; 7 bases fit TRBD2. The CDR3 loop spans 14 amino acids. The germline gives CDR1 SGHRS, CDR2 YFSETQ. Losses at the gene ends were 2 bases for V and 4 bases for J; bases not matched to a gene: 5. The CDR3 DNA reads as TGCGCCAGCAGCTTTGGGGGGGGGTCAGAGACCCAGTACTTC. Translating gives CASSFGGGSETQYF.

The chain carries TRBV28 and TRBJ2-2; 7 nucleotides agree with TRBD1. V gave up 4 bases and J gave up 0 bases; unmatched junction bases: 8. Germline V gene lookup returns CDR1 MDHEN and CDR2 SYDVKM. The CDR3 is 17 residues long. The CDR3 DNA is TGTGCCAGCAGTTACCCTACTGACAGGGCGAACACCGGGGAGCTGTTTTTT. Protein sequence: CASSYPTDRANTGELFF.

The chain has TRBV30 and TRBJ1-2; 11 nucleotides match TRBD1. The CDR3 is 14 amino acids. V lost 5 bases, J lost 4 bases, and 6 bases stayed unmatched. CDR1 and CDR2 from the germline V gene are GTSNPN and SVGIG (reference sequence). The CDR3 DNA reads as TGTGCCTGGGTCGGGGACAGGGGGTTCTATGGCTACACCTTC. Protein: CAWVGDRGFYGYTF.

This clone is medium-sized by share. The DNA for the CDR3 is TGTGCCAGCAGCCTAACGGGGGTTAATTACGAGCAGTACTTC. This encodes CASSLTGVNYEQYF. This chain links TRBV7-9 with TRBJ2-7, with a possible D match to TRBD2 (6 bases). V was cut by 5 bases and J by 4 bases, with 15 bases left in between. The CDR3 length is 14 residues. Germline V gives CDR1 SEHNR, CDR2 FQNEAQ (reference sequence).

CDR3 bases: TGTGCCAGCATAAAGGATTCGGGTGAAGCTTTCTTT. This encodes CASIKDSGEAFF. This rearrangement joins TRBV2 to TRBJ1-1; D uncertain. The CDR3 runs to 12 residues. V shed 7 bases and J shed 7 bases, with 13 bases lying between them. Germline CDR1 reads SNHLY; CDR2 reads FYNNEI.

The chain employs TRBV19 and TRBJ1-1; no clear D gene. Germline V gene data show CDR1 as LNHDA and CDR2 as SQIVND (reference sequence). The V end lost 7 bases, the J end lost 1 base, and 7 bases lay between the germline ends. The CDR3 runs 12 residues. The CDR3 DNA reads TGTGCCAGTACAGAGGGGAACACTGAAGCTTTCTTT. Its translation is CASTEGNTEAFF.

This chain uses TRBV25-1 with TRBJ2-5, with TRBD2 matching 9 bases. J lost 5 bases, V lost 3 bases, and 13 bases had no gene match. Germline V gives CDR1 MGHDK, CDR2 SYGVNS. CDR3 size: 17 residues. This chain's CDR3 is CASSESPAGGRWETQYF. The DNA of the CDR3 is TGTGCCAGCAGTGAGTCTCCAGCGGGGGGCCGTTGGGAGACCCAGTACTTC.

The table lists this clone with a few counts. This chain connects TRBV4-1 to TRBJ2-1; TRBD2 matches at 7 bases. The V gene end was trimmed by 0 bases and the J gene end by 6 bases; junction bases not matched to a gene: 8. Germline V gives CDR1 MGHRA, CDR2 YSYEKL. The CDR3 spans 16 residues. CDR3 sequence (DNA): TGCGCCAGCAGCCAAGATGGGCTGCGGGGGACCAATGAGCAGTTCTTC. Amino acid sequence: CASSQDGLRGTNEQFF.

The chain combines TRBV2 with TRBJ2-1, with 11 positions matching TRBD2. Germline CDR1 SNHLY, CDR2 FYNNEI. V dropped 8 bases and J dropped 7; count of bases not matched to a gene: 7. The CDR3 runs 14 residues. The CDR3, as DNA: TGTGCCAGCGAGACTAGCGGGGCGGGGAATGAGCAGTTCTTC. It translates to CASETSGAGNEQFF.

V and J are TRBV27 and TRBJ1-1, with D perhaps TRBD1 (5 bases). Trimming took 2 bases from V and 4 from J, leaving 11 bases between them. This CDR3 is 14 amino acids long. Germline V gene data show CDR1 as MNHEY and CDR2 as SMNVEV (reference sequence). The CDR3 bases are TGTGCCAGCAGTTTACAGACCGGGGGCACTGAAGCTTTCTTT. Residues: CASSLQTGGTEAFF.

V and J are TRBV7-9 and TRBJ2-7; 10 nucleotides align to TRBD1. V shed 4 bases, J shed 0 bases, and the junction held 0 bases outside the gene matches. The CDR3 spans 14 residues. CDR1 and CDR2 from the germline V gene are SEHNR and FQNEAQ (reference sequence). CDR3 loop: CASSWTGGSYEQYF. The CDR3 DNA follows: TGTGCCAGCAGCTGGACAGGGGGCTCCTACGAGCAGTACTTC.

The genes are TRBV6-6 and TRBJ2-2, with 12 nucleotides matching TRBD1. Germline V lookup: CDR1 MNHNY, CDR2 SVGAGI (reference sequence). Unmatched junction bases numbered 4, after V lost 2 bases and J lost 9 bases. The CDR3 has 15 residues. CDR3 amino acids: CASSYGTGGFRELFF. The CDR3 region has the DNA TGTGCCAGCAGTTACGGGACAGGGGGCTTCAGGGAGCTGTTTTTT.

This CDR3 is CATSSERGNQPQHF. The CDR3 nucleotides read TGTGCCACCAGCAGTGAGAGGGGCAATCAGCCCCAGCATTTT. V gene TRBV15 combines with J gene TRBJ1-5; D is uncertain. CDR1 LNHNV and CDR2 YYDKDF come from the germline V gene (reference sequence). The CDR3 totals 14 residues. V was shortened by 3 bases and J by 2 bases, with 8 bases between the two germline ends. Based on the CDR3 plus reference TRBV15 and TRBJ1-5, the full variable domain is DAMVIQNPRYQVTQFGKPVTLSCSQTLNHNVMYWYQQKSSQAPKLLFHYYDKDFNNEADTPDNFQSRRPNTSFCFLDIRSPGLGDTAMYLCATSSERGNQPQHFGDGTRLSIL.

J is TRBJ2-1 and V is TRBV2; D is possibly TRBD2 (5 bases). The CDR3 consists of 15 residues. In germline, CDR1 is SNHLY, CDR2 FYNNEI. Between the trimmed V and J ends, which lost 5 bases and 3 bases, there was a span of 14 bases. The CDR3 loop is CASSSGSVSYNEQFF. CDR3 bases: TGTGCCAGCAGTAGCGGATCGGTCAGCTACAATGAGCAGTTCTTC.

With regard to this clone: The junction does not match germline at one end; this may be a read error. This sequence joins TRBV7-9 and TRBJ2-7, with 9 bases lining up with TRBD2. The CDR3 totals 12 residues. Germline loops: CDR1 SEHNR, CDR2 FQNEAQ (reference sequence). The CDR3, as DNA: TGTTCCAGCAGCTTTAGCGGGGGAGAGCAGTACTTC. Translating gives CSSSFSGGEQYF.